This T cell receptor (beta chain) came from a study of blood T cell repertoires in COVID-19 (TCRdb year 2020). In terms of the full investigation: Samples from collaborators originated in the United States, Italy and Spain and spanned both the acute and convalescent phases of COVID-19. The samples were drawn from the first 160 participants of the ongoing ImmuneRACE study and from 950 to 1,500 subjects provided by 6 global collaborators. The dataset comprised deeply sampled blood TCRbeta repertoires from subjects exposed to, actively infected with, or recovered from COVID-19. Sample metadata almost always included a de-identified subject ID, COVID-19 status, age in years and sex. The material from the prospective study consisted of cDNA or gDNA derived from T cells, B-cell-depleted T cells, or PBMCs. The repertoires were released in a freely available public database meant as a resource for research on the immune response to SARS-CoV-2. Where available, HLA class I and class II types were obtained from metadata supplied by the sample provider rather than from assay-based typing. General conclusions and limits of the study: Clinical and demographic metadata were provided uncurated, with the amount varying by source and participant.

Notes on this clone: What this receptor recognizes is not known. The sample holds no much larger clone one base away, and base qualities are not on file.

TCRbeta CDR3 regions were amplified from genomic DNA by means of the immunoSEQ Assay, a bias-controlled multiplex PCR. In the authors' own workflow: Within the assay, amplification of reference gene primers was used to estimate how many nucleated cells each sample contained. To quantify the absolute abundance of each unique TCRbeta CDR3 rearrangement, sequence reads were collapsed and filtered. For each sample, productive Simpson clonality was calculated as the square root of Simpson's diversity index over productive rearrangements. As stored in TCRdb, this immuneACCESS dataset retains in-frame rearrangements with V and J assigned. A fraction of the clones does not appear; measured against another copy, unresolved V genes explain less than half of the discrepancy, and the remainder lacks a known reason. V and J calls and clone size come straight from that table; D and trimming were deduced from the DNA. The sample table contains under 150,000 clones; only one count was recorded for approximately 90% of them. The ten biggest clones cover roughly 3.2% of the sample.

V is trimmed back by 7 bases and J by 7 bases, and the junction contains 5 bases that no gene match accounts for. Looking up the germline V gene yields CDR1 MDHEN and CDR2 SYDVKM. Counted from cysteine to phenylalanine, this CDR3 has 13 amino acids. Only CDR3 DNA remains: 39 bases, in frame from the first base. Whole blood was collected in K2EDTA tubes by collaborating institutions according to the institutions' own protocols. For TCRbeta analysis, collaborator samples were shipped as frozen whole blood, as isolated PBMCs, or as DNA extracted from either sample type. The chain is encoded by TRBV28 joined to TRBJ2-7; TRBD1 agrees with 12 junctional bases. Sequencing was done on a sample of peripheral blood. This sequence originates from a woman aged 60-75 years with active COVID-19. The sequenced DNA: TGTGCCAGCATTCGGGACAGGGGGCAAGAGCAGTACTTC. Translated, it reads CASIRDRGQEQYF.